The T cell receptor (beta chain) under discussion was sequenced for a study of CD8 T cells in Susac syndrome. Findings and limits, study-wide: The study conceded that relatively few individuals underwent its TCR sequencing and HLA analysis.

Sequencing targeted TCR beta in blood CD8+ and CD4+ T cells. Negative isolation was used for CD8+ and CD4+ T cells and FACS enrichment for TEMRA cells. This CDR3 has 15 residues. CDR1 and CDR2 from the germline V gene are SGHTA and FQGNSA. The V and J ends lost 5 bases and 3 bases respectively, with 11 bases between them. This clonotype came up once. What it binds is not known. The RNA input was about 0.5 to 1 ug, and it was reverse transcribed with random hexamers. Amplification of TCR beta CDR3 used immunoSEQ multiplex PCR across 54 Vbeta and 13 Jbeta. TCRdb ran MiXCR on the immunoSEQ multiplex PCR reads and lists one entry per CDR3 protein. The sample holds about 47,000 distinct CDR3 sequences, 85% to 95% seen once.

The TCR comes from a human donor in good health. Sequencing was done on a sample of CD8+ T cells from PBMCs. This sequence joins TRBV7-2 and TRBJ2-6; D may be TRBD2 (6 bases). CDR3 region: CASSPGVGGANVLTF. DNA for the CDR3: TGTGCCAGCAGCCCGGGGGTTGGTGGGGCCAACGTCCTGACTTTC.